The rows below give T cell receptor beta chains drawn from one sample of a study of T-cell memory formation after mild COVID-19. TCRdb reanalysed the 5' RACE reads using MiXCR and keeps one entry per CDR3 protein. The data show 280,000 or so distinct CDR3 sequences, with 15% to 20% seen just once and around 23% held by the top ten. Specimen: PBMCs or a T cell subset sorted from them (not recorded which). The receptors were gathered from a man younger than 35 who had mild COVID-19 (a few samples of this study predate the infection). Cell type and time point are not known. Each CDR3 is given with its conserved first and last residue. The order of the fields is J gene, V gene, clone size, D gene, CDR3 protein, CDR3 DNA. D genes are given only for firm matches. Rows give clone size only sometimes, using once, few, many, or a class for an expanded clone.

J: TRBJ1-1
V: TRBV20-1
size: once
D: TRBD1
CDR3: CSATGQGARTEAFF
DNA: TGCAGTGCGACAGGACAGGGGGCGAGGACTGAAGCTTTCTTT

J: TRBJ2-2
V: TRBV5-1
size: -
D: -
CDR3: CASSPQAPGSTGELFF
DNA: TGCGCCAGCAGCCCACAGGCGCCAGGGAGCACCGGGGAGCTGTTTTTT

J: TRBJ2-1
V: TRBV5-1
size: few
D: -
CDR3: CASSPTGPKEGFF
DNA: TGCGCCAGCAGCCCAACGGGACCAAAAGAGGGGTTCTTC

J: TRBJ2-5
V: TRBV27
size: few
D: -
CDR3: CASRIRGLGGETQYF
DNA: TGTGCCAGCAGGATCCGGGGGCTGGGCGGAGAGACCCAGTACTTC

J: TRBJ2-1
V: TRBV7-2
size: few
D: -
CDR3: CASSSGGSVYNEQFF
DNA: TGTGCCAGCAGCTCGGGGGGCTCCGTGTACAATGAGCAGTTCTTC

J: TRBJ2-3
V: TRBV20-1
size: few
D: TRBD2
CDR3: CSAWTSGGSSYTQYF
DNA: TGCAGTGCTTGGACTAGCGGGGGGTCTTCGTATACGCAGTATTTT

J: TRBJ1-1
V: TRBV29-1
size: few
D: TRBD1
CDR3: CSVAGTGDTEAFF
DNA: TGCAGCGTTGCCGGAACAGGGGACACTGAAGCTTTCTTT

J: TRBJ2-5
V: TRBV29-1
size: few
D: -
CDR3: CSVEDFPMEYF
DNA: TGCAGCGTTGAAGATTTTCCCATGGAGTACTTC

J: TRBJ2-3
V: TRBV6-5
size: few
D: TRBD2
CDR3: CASSYGGGGGSTDTQYF
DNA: TGTGCCAGCAGTTACGGAGGAGGCGGGGGTAGCACAGATACGCAGTATTTT

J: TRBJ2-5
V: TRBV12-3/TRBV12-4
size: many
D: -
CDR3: CASSPQGLKETQYF
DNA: TGTGCCAGCAGTCCACAGGGACTAAAGGAGACCCAGTACTTC

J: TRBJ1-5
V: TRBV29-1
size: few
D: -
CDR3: CSVSPRPEWPRNQPQHF
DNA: TGCAGCGTTTCCCCACGGCCTGAATGGCCCAGGAATCAGCCCCAGCATTTT

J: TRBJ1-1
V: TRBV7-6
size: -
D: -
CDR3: CASSLGGSLTEAFF
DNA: TGTGCCAGCAGCTTAGGGGGGTCTTTAACTGAAGCTTTCTTT

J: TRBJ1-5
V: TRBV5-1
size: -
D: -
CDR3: CASSQQGGNQPQHF
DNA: TGCGCCAGCAGTCAGCAGGGTGGCAATCAGCCCCAGCATTTT

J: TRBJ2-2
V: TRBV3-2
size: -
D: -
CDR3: CASSQEGASGGPTGELFF
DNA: TGTGCCAGCAGCCAAGAAGGGGCTAGCGGGGGGCCCACCGGGGAGCTGTTTTTT

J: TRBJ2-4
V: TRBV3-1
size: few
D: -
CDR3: CASSPPGNLNIQYF
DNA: TGTGCCAGCAGCCCCCCCGGCAACCTAAACATTCAGTACTTC

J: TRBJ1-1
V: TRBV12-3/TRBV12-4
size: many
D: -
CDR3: CASSRGPGSTEAFF
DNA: TGTGCCAGCAGTCGGGGACCGGGTAGCACTGAAGCTTTCTTT

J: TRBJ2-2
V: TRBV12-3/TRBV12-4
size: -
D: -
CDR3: CASIRGAGATGELFF
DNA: TGTGCCAGCATTCGGGGGGCGGGAGCCACCGGGGAGCTGTTTTTT

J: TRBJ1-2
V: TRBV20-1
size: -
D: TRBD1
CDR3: CSAPSRDRGYGYTF
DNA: TGCAGTGCCCCTTCCCGGGACAGGGGCTATGGCTACACCTTC

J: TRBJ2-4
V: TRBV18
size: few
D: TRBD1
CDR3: CASSPWDRENIQYF
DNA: TGTGCCAGCTCACCTTGGGACAGAGAAAACATTCAGTACTTC

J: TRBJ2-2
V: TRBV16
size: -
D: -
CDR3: CASSQRRVDTGELFF
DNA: TGTGCCAGCAGCCAGAGGAGGGTTGACACCGGGGAGCTGTTTTTT

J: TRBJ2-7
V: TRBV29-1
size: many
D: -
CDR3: CSARGALRGSEQYF
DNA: TGCAGCGCAAGGGGGGCCCTCCGAGGTTCCGAGCAGTACTTC

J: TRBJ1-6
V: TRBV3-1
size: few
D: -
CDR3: CASSQTVDSPLHF
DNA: TGTGCCAGCAGCCAAACTGTAGATTCACCCCTCCACTTT

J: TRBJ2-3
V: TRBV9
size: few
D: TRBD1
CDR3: CASSVAGTETDTQYF
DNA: TGTGCCAGCAGCGTAGCCGGGACAGAAACAGATACGCAGTATTTT

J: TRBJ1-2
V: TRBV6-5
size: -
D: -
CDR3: CAAGRYGYTF
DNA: TGTGCCGCAGGGCGCTATGGCTACACCTTC

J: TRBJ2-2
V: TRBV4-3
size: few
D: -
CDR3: CASSQEGEAGELFF
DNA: TGCGCCAGCAGTCAAGAGGGGGAGGCCGGGGAGCTGTTTTTT

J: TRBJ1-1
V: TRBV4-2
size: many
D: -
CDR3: CASSQEPANTEAFF
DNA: TGTGCCAGCAGCCAAGAGCCAGCGAACACTGAAGCTTTCTTT

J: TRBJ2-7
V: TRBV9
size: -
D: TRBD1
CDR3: CASSPRDRLGYEQYF
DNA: TGTGCCAGCAGCCCCCGGGACAGGCTAGGCTACGAGCAGTACTTC

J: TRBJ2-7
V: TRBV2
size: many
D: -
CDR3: CASSVLQNYEQYF
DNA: TGTGCCAGCAGTGTCTTGCAGAACTACGAGCAGTACTTC

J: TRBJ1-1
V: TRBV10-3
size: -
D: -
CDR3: CAITTDGGRNTEAFF
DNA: TGTGCCATCACTACCGATGGTGGGCGGAACACTGAAGCTTTCTTT

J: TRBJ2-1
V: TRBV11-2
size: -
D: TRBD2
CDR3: CASSPRRTSGGGEQFF
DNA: TGTGCCAGCAGCCCCCGACGGACTAGCGGGGGAGGGGAGCAGTTCTTC

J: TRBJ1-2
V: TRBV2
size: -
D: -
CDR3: CASNRSPRGYTF
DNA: TGTGCCAGCAATCGATCCCCCCGAGGCTACACCTTC

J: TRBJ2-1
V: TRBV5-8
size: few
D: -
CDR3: CASSWGSYEQFF
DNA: TGTGCCAGCAGCTGGGGATCGTACGAGCAGTTCTTC

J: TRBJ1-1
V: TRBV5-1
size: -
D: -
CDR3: CASSLLMEAEAFF
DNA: TGCGCCAGCAGCTTGCTTATGGAGGCTGAAGCTTTCTTT

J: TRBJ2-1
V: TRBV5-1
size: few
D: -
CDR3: CASSSWVPYNEQFF
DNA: TGCGCCAGCAGCTCTTGGGTACCCTACAATGAGCAGTTCTTC

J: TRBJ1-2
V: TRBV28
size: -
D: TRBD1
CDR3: CASSLPGGAPNYGYTF
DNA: TGTGCCAGCTCCCTCCCAGGGGGCGCCCCCAACTATGGCTACACCTTC

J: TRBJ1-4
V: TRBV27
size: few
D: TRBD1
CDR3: CASTPGTANEKLFF
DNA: TGTGCCAGCACTCCGGGGACAGCTAATGAAAAACTGTTTTTT